These 19 T cell receptor beta chains were all obtained from the same sample, sequenced in a study of OX40 agonist ivuxolimab in advanced cancers. Using immunoSEQ multiplex PCR, the repertoire was profiled, and TCRdb retains in-frame clones only, with some absent. This table holds approximately 23,000 clones, about 86% found once. The specimen was CD4+ or CD8+ T cells sorted from blood, collected in a trial of the OX40 agonist ivuxolimab. These receptors were taken from an adult with an advanced solid tumor such as melanoma, head and neck, liver or kidney cancer.

This chain joins TRBV9 and TRBJ1-3; D is possibly TRBD1 (5 bases). Trimming left V 0 bases short and J 10 bases short, with 8 bases between. Germline lookup yields CDR1 SGDLS and CDR2 YYNGEE. The CDR3 sequence is 12 residues long. CDR3 nucleotides: TGTGCCAGCAGCGTAGAGGGGAGGACCATATATTTT. Translation: CASSVEGRTIYF.

This clone appeared a few times. The chain uses TRBV9 and TRBJ1-1; D unresolved. Looked up from germline, CDR1 is SGDLS and CDR2 is YYNGEE. CDR3 length: 12 amino acids. V dropped 6 bases and J dropped 7 bases, with 13 bases sitting between them. The CDR3: CASTGQSGEAFF. The DNA for the CDR3 is TGTGCCAGCACCGGGCAGTCGGGTGAAGCTTTCTTT.

The rearrangement links TRBV29-1 to TRBJ2-7, with TRBD2 matching 8 bases. This CDR3 is built from 16 residues. Unmatched junction bases numbered 9, after V lost 1 base and J lost 1 base. Germline assignment: CDR1 SQVTM and CDR2 ANQGSEA. Written as DNA, the CDR3 is TGCAGCGTTGAAGGGAGGTCGGGAGGGACGTCCTACGAGCAGTACTTC. It translates to CSVEGRSGGTSYEQYF.

This clone was observed a handful of times. The chain employs TRBV7-9 and TRBJ2-7; 9 bases are shared with TRBD1. The germline V gene encodes CDR1 SEHNR and CDR2 FQNEAQ (reference sequence). J was trimmed by 3 bases and V by 5 bases; bases with no gene match: 5. CDR3 length: 14 amino acids. DNA for the CDR3: TGTGCCAGCAGCCACCGGGACAGGGTCTACGAGCAGTACTTC. Amino acid sequence: CASSHRDRVYEQYF.

The rearrangement joins TRBV27 to TRBJ1-6; no clear D. The germline CDR1 and CDR2 sequences are MNHEY and SMNVEV (reference sequence). This CDR3 has 13 amino acids. Between the trimmed V and J ends, which lost 1 base and 11 bases, there was a span of 9 bases. The CDR3 coding sequence is TGTGCCAGCAGTTTATTCAAAAAAACACCCCTCCACTTT. Translating it yields CASSLFKKTPLHF.

The V gene is TRBV7-8, the J gene TRBJ2-7; D unclear. Trimming took off 2 bases at V and 5 bases at J, with 10 bases between the two ends. Germline loops: CDR1 SGHVS, CDR2 FQNEAQ. This CDR3 spans 13 amino acids. DNA of the CDR3: TGTGCCAGCAGCTTATTCGCGTCTAACGAGCAGTACTTC. Encoded protein: CASSLFASNEQYF.

The chain employs TRBV7-2 and TRBJ1-5; weak D call: TRBD1 (6 bases). Germline V lookup: CDR1 SGHTA, CDR2 FQGNSA. V lost 1 base and J lost 0, with 13 bases in between. The CDR3 is made up of 17 amino acids. CDR3 residues: CASSLGNRVTSNQPQHF. The CDR3 region has the DNA TGTGCCAGCAGCTTAGGGAACAGGGTCACTAGCAATCAGCCCCAGCATTTT. Complete variable domain (other parts from reference TRBV7-2 and TRBJ1-5): GAGVSQSPSNKVTEKGKDVELRCDPISGHTALYWYRQSLGQGLEFLIYFQGNSAPDKSGLPSDRFSAERTGGSVSTLTIQRTQQEDSAVYLCASSLGNRVTSNQPQHFGDGTRLSIL.

The chain has TRBV7-8 and TRBJ2-7; unclear D gene. Trimming left V 5 bases short and J 2 bases short, with 7 bases between. Germline CDR1 SGHVS, CDR2 FQNEAQ. This CDR3 is built from 12 residues. The CDR3 region is CASSIGTYEQYF. For the CDR3, the DNA is TGTGCCAGCAGCATAGGGACCTACGAGCAGTACTTC.

The rearrangement links TRBV29-1 to TRBJ2-7; 7 nucleotides line up with TRBD2. This CDR3 is 14 amino acids long. Germline trimming cut 3 bases from V and 0 bases from J; bases unmatched to any gene: 5. CDR1 is SQVTM and CDR2 is ANQGSEA in the germline V gene. The CDR3: CSVEWRGSSYEQYF. The DNA for the CDR3 is TGCAGCGTTGAGTGGCGGGGGAGCTCCTACGAGCAGTACTTC.

This clone appeared a few times. This sequence joins TRBV6-4 and TRBJ2-7; possible D gene TRBD2, 6 bases. CDR3 length: 14 residues. Germline V lookup: CDR1 MRHNA, CDR2 SNTAGT. V was shortened by 4 bases and J by 2 bases, with 12 bases between the two germline ends. The CDR3 sequence: CASSASSDTYEQYF. DNA of the CDR3: TGTGCCAGCAGTGCGTCTAGCGACACCTACGAGCAGTACTTC.

The chain uses TRBV27 and TRBJ1-1, with 8 bases lining up with TRBD1. This CDR3 contains 14 residues. Germline CDR1 reads MNHEY; CDR2 reads SMNVEV (reference sequence). After removal of 4 bases from V and 4 bases from J, the junction contained 5 bases not matched to a gene. CDR3 DNA sequence: TGTGCCAGCAGTTCTCGACAGGGGAGCACTGAAGCTTTCTTT. Encoded protein: CASSSRQGSTEAFF.

This chain joins TRBV4-3 and TRBJ1-6; the D gene is possibly TRBD1 (5 bases). Germline CDR1 and CDR2: LGHNA and YSLEER. CDR3 size: 15 residues. Trimming pared 4 bases from V and 9 bases from J, leaving 16 bases between. The CDR3 DNA sequence: TGCGCCAGCAGCCTAACCCCGGGGGTAGGTTCACCCCTCCACTTT. This sequence encodes CASSLTPGVGSPLHF.

This chain uses TRBV7-9 with TRBJ1-1; TRBD1 matches 12 bases. The junction had 7 bases not matched to a gene; V was cut back by 4 bases and J by 7 bases. CDR1 and CDR2 (germline): SEHNR, FQNEAQ (reference sequence). The CDR3 runs to 15 residues. CDR3 nucleotides: TGTGCCAGCAGCTCAACTGGGACAGGGGGCGGTGAAGCTTTCTTT. Encoded protein: CASSSTGTGGGEAFF.

Remarks on this clone: Other nucleotide sequences in the sample specify the same CDR3. This chain uses TRBV27 with TRBJ1-6; 8 nucleotides agree with TRBD1. The CDR3 runs to 14 residues. Trimming at V came to 2 bases and at J to 7 bases, leaving 1 base not matched to a gene. Per germline, CDR1 MNHEY and CDR2 SMNVEV (reference sequence). CDR3 nucleotides: TGTGCCAGCAGTTTAGACAGGGGAAATTCACCCCTCCACTTT. It encodes CASSLDRGNSPLHF.

The rearrangement joins TRBV7-6 to TRBJ2-6; D may be TRBD1 (5 bases). The CDR3 spans 15 residues. Germline CDR1 is SGHVS and CDR2 is FNYEAQ. Trimming removed 5 bases at V and 2 bases at J, with 10 bases between. This CDR3 reads CASSLTVTGANVLTF. The DNA of the CDR3 is TGTGCCAGCAGCCTGACAGTGACTGGGGCCAACGTCCTGACTTTC.

The chain combines TRBV28 with TRBJ2-1, with 7 bases aligning to TRBD2. V gave up 4 bases and J gave up 3 bases; unmatched junction bases: 9. Per the germline V gene, CDR1 is MDHEN and CDR2 is SYDVKM. The CDR3 loop spans 16 amino acids. The DNA of the CDR3 is TGTGCCAGCAGTTCCCCCAGGCCGGGGGGCTACAATGAGCAGTTCTTC. It specifies CASSSPRPGGYNEQFF.

J is TRBJ2-7 and V is TRBV4-1, with TRBD2 matching over 10 bases. J was trimmed by 6 bases and V by 0 bases; bases with no gene match: 8. The CDR3 totals 16 residues. Germline CDR1 MGHRA, CDR2 YSYEKL. CDR3 sequence (DNA): TGCGCCAGCAGCCAAGAAGGAGGGCTAGCGGGAGTCGAGCAGTACTTC. It specifies CASSQEGGLAGVEQYF.

This chain connects TRBV28 to TRBJ2-1, with TRBD2 matching 11 bases. The CDR3 runs to 15 residues. The V gene end was trimmed by 7 bases and the J gene end by 2 bases; junction bases not matched to a gene: 4. Germline CDR1 is MDHEN and CDR2 is SYDVKM. Here the CDR3 DNA reads TGTGCCAGCAAGACTAGCGGGACCCCCTACAATGAGCAGTTCTTC. This gives the protein CASKTSGTPYNEQFF.

This rearrangement joins TRBV7-9 to TRBJ2-5; D could derive from TRBD1 or TRBD2 (5 bases each). The germline V and J ends were trimmed by 6 bases and 5 bases, with 13 bases remaining between them. In germline, CDR1 is SEHNR, CDR2 FQNEAQ (reference sequence). CDR3 length: 13 residues. CDR3 sequence (DNA): TGTGCCAGCAGAACGGGACGCTCGGAGACCCAGTACTTC. As protein: CASRTGRSETQYF.